This passage covers 12 T cell receptor beta chains from one sample sequenced in a study of beta chain features in type 1 diabetes listed by TCRdb under 2018. Library preparation was by the immunoSEQ multiplex PCR assay. The High Capacity cDNA Reverse Transcription Kit was used to reverse transcribe all of the isolated RNA, meaning that expressed TCRB transcripts were what got sequenced. TCRdb took this table from immuneACCESS and kept in-frame rearrangements with V and J called. Such tables lack part of the clones; where checked against another copy, unresolved V genes explain under half of the gap, and the rest is unexplained. Across this sample there are fewer than 250,000 clones, with over 8.5% seen only once. The ten largest clones capture 0.03% to 0.04% of the sample. Sequencing was carried out using naive CD4+ T cells from blood. The meaning of the sample's cell subset or site label: true naive CD4+ T cells. These receptors all come from a woman aged 18-29 years in good health.

This clone has just a few counts. The rearrangement links TRBV5-1 to TRBJ1-5; D is unresolved. Germline-derived CDR1 and CDR2 are SGHRS and YFSETQ. There are 14 residues in the CDR3. V lost 0 bases to trimming and J lost 3 bases, with 7 bases between them. The CDR3 DNA is TGCGCCAGCAGCTTGGGTAAGCCCAATCAGCCCCAGCATTTT. Translated: CASSLGKPNQPQHF.

There are a few counts of this clone. This CDR3 reads CASSLDASNSYEQYF. The CDR3 nucleotides read TGTGCCAGCAGCTTAGATGCGTCCAACTCCTACGAGCAGTACTTC. The chain carries TRBV11-2 and TRBJ2-7; D is unclear. Trimming took off 0 bases at V and 0 bases at J, with 9 bases between the two ends. Per germline, CDR1 SGHAT and CDR2 FQNNGV. The CDR3 is made up of 15 amino acids.

The V gene is TRBV2, the J gene TRBJ2-3; 7 nucleotides line up with TRBD1. Unmatched junction bases numbered 6, after V lost 3 bases and J lost 9 bases. The CDR3 loop spans 13 amino acids. Germline V gene sequence: CDR1 SNHLY, CDR2 FYNNEI. Here the CDR3 DNA reads TGTGCCAGCAGTGAGACAGGGAGCGAGACGCAGTATTTT. Its protein product is CASSETGSETQYF. Combining the CDR3 with reference TRBV2 and TRBJ2-3 gives the whole variable domain EPEVTQTPSHQVTQMGQEVILRCVPISNHLYFYWYRQILGQKVEFLVSFYNNEISEKSEIFDDQFSVERPDGSNFTLKIRSTKLEDSAMYFCASSETGSETQYFGPGTRLTVL.

V gene TRBV19 combines with J gene TRBJ1-5; a weak D match, TRBD1 (6 bases). The germline V gene has CDR1 LNHDA and CDR2 SQIVND (reference sequence). V lost 11 bases and J 9 bases, leaving 11 bases between the germline ends. There are 10 residues in the CDR3. Here the CDR3 DNA reads TGTGCCTCAGGGACATTGCCCCAGCATTTT. Protein: CASGTLPQHF.

This chain links TRBV10-3 with TRBJ1-1, with D tentatively TRBD1 (6 bases). The CDR3 totals 13 residues. The germline V gene has CDR1 ENHRY and CDR2 SYGVKD. V lost 10 bases and J lost 4, with 16 bases in between. Written as DNA, the CDR3 is TGTGCCACCCGCGGGGGGGCTCCCACTGAAGCTTTCTTT. Amino acid sequence: CATRGGAPTEAFF.

V and J are TRBV2 and TRBJ1-2; tentatively, D is TRBD1 (5 bases). Germline-derived CDR1 and CDR2 are SNHLY and FYNNEI. V dropped 7 bases and J dropped 1 base, with 7 bases sitting between them. This CDR3 is 12 amino acids long. This CDR3 reads CASKGVNYGYTF. The CDR3 DNA follows: TGTGCCAGCAAAGGGGTTAACTATGGCTACACCTTC.

The chain is built from TRBV5-1 and TRBJ2-7; 7 bases line up with TRBD2. The CDR3 extends over 14 amino acids. Germline V gives CDR1 SGHRS, CDR2 YFSETQ. Trimming at V came to 2 bases and at J to 3 bases, leaving 5 bases not matched to a gene. In nucleotides, the CDR3 is TGCGCCAGCAGCTTCAACGGGAGGTACTACGAGCAGTACTTC. Translated, it gives CASSFNGRYYEQYF.

This clone was detected only a few times. J is TRBJ2-7 and V is TRBV11-2; 7 bases are shared with TRBD1. Germline CDR1 SGHAT, CDR2 FQNNGV. The CDR3 spans 14 residues. The trim removed 0 bases at V and 4 bases at J, leaving 3 bases unmatched. For the CDR3, the DNA is TGTGCCAGCAGCTTAGATCACAGGGGATACGAGCAGTACTTC. Translation: CASSLDHRGYEQYF.

A single count supports this clone. The rearrangement joins TRBV30 to TRBJ1-1, with D tentatively TRBD1 (6 bases). The CDR3 length is 13 residues. V lost 6 bases to trimming and J lost 6 bases, with 17 bases between them. Germline CDR1 reads GTSNPN; CDR2 reads SVGIG (reference sequence). CDR3 loop: CACQAGVIAEAFF. The CDR3 DNA reads as TGTGCCTGCCAAGCAGGGGTGATAGCTGAAGCTTTCTTT. Variable domain in full (rest from reference TRBV30 and TRBJ1-1): SQTIHQWPATLVQPVGSPLSLECTVEGTSNPNLYWYRQAAGRGLQLLFYSVGIGQISSEVPQNLSASRPQDRQFILSSKKLLLSDSGFYLCACQAGVIAEAFFGQGTRLTVV.

This clone was recorded many times. The gene calls are TRBV30 and TRBJ2-1; D uncertain. This CDR3 is built from 11 residues. The germline CDR1 and CDR2 sequences are GTSNPN and SVGIG (reference sequence). Trimming removed 0 bases at V and 6 bases at J, with 3 bases between. The CDR3 spells CAWSVLNEQFF. The CDR3 DNA is TGTGCCTGGAGTGTACTCAATGAGCAGTTCTTC.

CDR3 loop: CAWTRQGLYGYTF. The CDR3 region has the DNA TGTGCCTGGACCCGACAGGGCCTCTATGGCTACACCTTC. V gene TRBV30 combines with J gene TRBJ1-2, with 7 bases identical to TRBD1. This CDR3 has 13 amino acids. V shed 4 bases, J shed 4 bases, and the junction held 6 bases outside the gene matches. CDR1 and CDR2 from the germline V gene are GTSNPN and SVGIG (reference sequence).

V and J are TRBV10-2 and TRBJ1-1; TRBD1 matches at 8 bases. The germline gives CDR1 WSHSY, CDR2 SAAADI. The CDR3 is made up of 15 amino acids. The V and J ends lost 3 bases and 1 base, in that order; junction bases with no gene match: 4. The CDR3 bases are TGCGCCAGCAGTGACAGGGGGCGGGAGAACACTGAAGCTTTCTTT. Translating it yields CASSDRGRENTEAFF.